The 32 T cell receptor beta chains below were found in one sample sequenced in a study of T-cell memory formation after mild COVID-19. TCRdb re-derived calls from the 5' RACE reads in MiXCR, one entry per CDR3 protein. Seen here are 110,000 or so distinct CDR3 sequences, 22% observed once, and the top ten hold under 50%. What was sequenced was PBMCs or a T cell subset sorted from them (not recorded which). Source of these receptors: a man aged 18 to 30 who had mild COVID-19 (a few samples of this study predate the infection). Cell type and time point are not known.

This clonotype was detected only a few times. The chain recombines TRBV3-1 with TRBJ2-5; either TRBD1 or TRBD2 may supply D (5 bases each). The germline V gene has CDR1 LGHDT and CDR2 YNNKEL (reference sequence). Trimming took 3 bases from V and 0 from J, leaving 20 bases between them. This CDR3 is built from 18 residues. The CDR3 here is CASSHSLRDPVDQETQYF. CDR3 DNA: TGTGCCAGCAGCCACTCCCTCCGGGACCCGGTGGACCAAGAGACCCAGTACTTC.

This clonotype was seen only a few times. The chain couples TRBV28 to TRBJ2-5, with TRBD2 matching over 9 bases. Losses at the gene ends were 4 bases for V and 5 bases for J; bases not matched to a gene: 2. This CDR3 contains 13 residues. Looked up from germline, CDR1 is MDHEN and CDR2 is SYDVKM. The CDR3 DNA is TGTGCCAGCAGTTCTAGCGGGATGGAGACCCAGTACTTC. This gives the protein CASSSSGMETQYF. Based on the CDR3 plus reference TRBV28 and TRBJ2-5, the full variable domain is DVKVTQSSRYLVKRTGEKVFLECVQDMDHENMFWYRQDPGLGLRLIYFSYDVKMKEKGDIPEGYSVSREKKERFSLILESASTNQTSMYLCASSSSGMETQYFGPGTRLLVL.

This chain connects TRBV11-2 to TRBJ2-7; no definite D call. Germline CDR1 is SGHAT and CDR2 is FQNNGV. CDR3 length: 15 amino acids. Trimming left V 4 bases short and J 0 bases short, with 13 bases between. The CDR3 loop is CASSSRRGYSYEQYF. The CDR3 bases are TGTGCCAGCAGCTCAAGAAGAGGCTACTCCTACGAGCAGTACTTC.

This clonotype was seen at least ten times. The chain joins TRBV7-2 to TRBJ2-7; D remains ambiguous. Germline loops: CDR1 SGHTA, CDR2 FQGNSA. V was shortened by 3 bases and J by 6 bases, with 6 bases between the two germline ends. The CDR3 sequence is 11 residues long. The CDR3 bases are TGTGCCAGCAGCTTCCTAACCGAGCAGTACTTC. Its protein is CASSFLTEQYF.

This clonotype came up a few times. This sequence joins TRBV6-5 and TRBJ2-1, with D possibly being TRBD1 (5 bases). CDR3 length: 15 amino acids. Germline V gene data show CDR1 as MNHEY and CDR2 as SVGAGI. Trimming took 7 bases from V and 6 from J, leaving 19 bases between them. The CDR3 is CASTPALAGSNEQFF. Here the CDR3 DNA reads TGTGCCAGCACCCCAGCCCTTGCAGGGTCCAATGAGCAGTTCTTC.

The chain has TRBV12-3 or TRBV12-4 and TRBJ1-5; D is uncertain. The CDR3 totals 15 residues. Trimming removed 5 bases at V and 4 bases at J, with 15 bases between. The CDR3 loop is CASSEGWHQNQPQHF. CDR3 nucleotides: TGTGCCAGCAGTGAAGGCTGGCACCAGAATCAGCCCCAGCATTTT.

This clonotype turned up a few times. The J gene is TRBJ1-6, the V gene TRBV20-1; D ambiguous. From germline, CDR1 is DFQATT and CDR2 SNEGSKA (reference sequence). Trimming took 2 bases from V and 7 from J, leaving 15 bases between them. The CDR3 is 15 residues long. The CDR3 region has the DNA TGCAGTGCTAGACTAGAGACTATATGGAATTCACCCCTCCACTTT. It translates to CSARLETIWNSPLHF.

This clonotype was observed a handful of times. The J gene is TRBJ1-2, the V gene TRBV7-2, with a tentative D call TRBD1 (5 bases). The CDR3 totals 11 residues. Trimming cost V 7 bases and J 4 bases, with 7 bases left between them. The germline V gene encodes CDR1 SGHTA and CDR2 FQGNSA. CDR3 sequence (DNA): TGTGCCAGCAACACAGGCTATGGCTACACCTTC. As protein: CASNTGYGYTF. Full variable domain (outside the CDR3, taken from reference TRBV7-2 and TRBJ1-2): GAGVSQSPSNKVTEKGKDVELRCDPISGHTALYWYRQSLGQGLEFLIYFQGNSAPDKSGLPSDRFSAERTGGSVSTLTIQRTQQEDSAVYLCASNTGYGYTFGSGTRLTVV.

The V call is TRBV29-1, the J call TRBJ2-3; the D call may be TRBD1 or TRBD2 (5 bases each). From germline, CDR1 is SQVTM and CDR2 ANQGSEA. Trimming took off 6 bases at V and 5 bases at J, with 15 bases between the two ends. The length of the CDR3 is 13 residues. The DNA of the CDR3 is TGCAGCGTCTACCGGGACGGTGGAGATACGCAGTATTTT. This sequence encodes CSVYRDGGDTQYF.

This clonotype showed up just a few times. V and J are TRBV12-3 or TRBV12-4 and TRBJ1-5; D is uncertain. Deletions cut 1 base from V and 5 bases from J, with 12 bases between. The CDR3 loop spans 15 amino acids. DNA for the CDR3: TGTGCCAGCAGTTTAGGCGTAGCAGTGTATCAGCCCCAGCATTTT. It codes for CASSLGVAVYQPQHF.

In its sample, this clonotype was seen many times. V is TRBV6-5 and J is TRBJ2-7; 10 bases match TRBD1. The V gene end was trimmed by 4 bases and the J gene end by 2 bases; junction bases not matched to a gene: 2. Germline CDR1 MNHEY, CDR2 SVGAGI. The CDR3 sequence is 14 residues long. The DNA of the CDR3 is TGTGCCAGCAGTTTCGGGACAGGGGCCTACGAGCAGTACTTC. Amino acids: CASSFGTGAYEQYF.

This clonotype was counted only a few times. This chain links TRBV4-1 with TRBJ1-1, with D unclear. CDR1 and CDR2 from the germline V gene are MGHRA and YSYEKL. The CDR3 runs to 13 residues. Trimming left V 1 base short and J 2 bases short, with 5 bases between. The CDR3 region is CASSQGSNTEAFF. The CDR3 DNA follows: TGCGCCAGCAGCCAAGGGAGTAACACTGAAGCTTTCTTT.

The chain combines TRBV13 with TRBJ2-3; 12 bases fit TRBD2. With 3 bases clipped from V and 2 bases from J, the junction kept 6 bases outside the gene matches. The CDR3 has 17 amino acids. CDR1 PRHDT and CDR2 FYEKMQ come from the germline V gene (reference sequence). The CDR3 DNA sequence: TGTGCCAGCAGCTTGGGCCTAGCGGGGGGGATCACAGATACGCAGTATTTT. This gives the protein CASSLGLAGGITDTQYF. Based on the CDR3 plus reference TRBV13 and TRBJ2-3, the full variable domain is AAGVIQSPRHLIKEKRETATLKCYPIPRHDTVYWYQQGPGQDPQFLISFYEKMQSDKGSIPDRFSAQQFSDYHSELNMSSLELGDSALYFCASSLGLAGGITDTQYFGPGTRLTVL.

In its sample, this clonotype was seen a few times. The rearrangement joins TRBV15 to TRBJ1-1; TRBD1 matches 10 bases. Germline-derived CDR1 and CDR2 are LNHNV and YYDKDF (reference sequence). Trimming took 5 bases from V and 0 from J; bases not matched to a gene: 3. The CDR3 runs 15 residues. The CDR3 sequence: CATSGDRGMNTEAFF. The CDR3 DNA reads TGTGCCACCAGCGGGGACAGGGGAATGAACACTGAAGCTTTCTTT.

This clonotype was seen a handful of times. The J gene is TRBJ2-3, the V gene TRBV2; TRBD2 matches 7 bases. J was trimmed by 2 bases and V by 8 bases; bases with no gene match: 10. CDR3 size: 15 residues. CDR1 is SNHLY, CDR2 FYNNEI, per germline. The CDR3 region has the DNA TGTGCCAGCGGGGCCGGGACTACCGACACAGATACGCAGTATTTT. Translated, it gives CASGAGTTDTDTQYF.

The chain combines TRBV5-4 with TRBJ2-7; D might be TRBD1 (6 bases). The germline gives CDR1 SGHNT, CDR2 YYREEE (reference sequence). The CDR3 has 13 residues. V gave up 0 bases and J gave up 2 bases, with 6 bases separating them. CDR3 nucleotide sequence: TGTGCCAGCAGCTTGGAGGGGGCCTACGAGCAGTACTTC. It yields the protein CASSLEGAYEQYF. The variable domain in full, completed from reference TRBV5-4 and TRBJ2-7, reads ETGVTQSPTHLIKTRGQQVTLRCSSQSGHNTVSWYQQALGQGPQFIFQYYREEENGRGNFPPRFSGLQFPNYSSELNVNALELDDSALYLCASSLEGAYEQYFGPGTRLTVT.

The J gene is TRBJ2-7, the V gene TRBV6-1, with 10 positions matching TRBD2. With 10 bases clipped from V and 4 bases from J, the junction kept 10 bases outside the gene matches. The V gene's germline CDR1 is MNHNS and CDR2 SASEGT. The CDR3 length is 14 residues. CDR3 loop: CATAKLAGEYEQYF. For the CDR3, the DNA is TGTGCCACCGCAAAGCTAGCGGGGGAATACGAGCAGTACTTC.

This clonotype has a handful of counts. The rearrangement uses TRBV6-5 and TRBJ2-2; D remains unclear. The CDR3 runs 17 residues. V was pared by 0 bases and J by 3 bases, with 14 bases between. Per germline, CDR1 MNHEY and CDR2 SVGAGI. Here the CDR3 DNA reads TGTGCCAGCAGTTACTCATACGTCTGGCAGGACACCGGGGAGCTGTTTTTT. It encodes CASSYSYVWQDTGELFF.

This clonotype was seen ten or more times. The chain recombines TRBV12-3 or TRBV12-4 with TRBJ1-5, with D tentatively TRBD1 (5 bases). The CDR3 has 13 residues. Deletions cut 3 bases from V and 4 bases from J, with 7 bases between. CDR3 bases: TGTGCCAGCAGTTTTGGGGGTAATCAGCCCCAGCATTTT. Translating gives CASSFGGNQPQHF.

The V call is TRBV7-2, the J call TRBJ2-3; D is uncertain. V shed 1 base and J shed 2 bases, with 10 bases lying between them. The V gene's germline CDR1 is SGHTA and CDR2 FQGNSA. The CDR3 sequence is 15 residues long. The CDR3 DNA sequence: TGTGCCAGCAGCTTAGAGGTCAGCTACACAGATACGCAGTATTTT. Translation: CASSLEVSYTDTQYF.

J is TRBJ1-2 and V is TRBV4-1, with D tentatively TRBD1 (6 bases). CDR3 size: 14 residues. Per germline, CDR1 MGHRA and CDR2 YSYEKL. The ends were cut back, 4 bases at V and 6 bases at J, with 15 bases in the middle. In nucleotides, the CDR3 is TGCGCCAGCAGCCCGGGCCCCTCAGGGGATGGCTACACCTTC. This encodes CASSPGPSGDGYTF.

The CDR3 nucleotides read TGTGCCAGCAGGGGGCTCACAGATACGCAGTATTTT. Its translation is CASRGLTDTQYF. This rearrangement joins TRBV7-9 to TRBJ2-3; a possible D gene is TRBD1 (5 bases). Germline CDR1 SEHNR, CDR2 FQNEAQ (reference sequence). The CDR3 totals 12 residues. With 6 bases removed from V and 2 bases from J, the gap between germline ends came to 6 bases.

The DNA for the CDR3 is TGTGCCAGCAGCTTAGGTGACTGGCAGCGAGGGTCGACTAATGAAAAACTGTTTTTT. Protein product: CASSLGDWQRGSTNEKLFF. The rearrangement links TRBV11-2 to TRBJ1-4; D ambiguous. Trimming cost V 1 base and J 2 bases, with 20 bases left between them. The CDR3 contains 19 residues. Germline CDR1 SGHAT, CDR2 FQNNGV.

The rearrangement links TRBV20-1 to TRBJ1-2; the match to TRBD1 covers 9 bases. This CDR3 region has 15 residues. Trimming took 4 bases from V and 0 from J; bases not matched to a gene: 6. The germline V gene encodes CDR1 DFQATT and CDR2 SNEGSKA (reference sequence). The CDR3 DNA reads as TGCAGTGCTACTGGGACAGGGAATACTAACTATGGCTACACCTTC. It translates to CSATGTGNTNYGYTF.

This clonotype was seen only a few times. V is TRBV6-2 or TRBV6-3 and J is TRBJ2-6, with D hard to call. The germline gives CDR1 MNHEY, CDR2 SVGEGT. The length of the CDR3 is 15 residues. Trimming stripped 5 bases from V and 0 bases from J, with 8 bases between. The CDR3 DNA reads TGTGCCAGCAGTACCAGGAGCTCTGGGGCCAACGTCCTGACTTTC. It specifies CASSTRSSGANVLTF.

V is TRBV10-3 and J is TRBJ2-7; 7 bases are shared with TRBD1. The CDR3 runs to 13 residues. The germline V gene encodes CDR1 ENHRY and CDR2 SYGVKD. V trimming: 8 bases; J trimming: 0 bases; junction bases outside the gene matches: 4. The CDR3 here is CAIGQESSYEQYF. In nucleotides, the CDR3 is TGTGCCATCGGACAGGAGAGCTCCTACGAGCAGTACTTC.

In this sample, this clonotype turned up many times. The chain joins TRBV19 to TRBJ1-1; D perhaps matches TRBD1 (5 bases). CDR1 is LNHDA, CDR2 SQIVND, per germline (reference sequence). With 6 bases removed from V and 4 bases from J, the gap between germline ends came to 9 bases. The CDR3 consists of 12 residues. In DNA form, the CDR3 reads TGTGCCAGTAGAGCAGGGATCACTGAAGCTTTCTTT. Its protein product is CASRAGITEAFF.

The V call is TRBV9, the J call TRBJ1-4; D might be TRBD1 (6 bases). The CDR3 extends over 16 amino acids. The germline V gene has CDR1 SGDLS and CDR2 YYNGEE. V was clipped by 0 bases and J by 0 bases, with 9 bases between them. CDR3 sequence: CASSVGQASTNEKLFF. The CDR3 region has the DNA TGTGCCAGCAGCGTAGGACAGGCGTCAACTAATGAAAAACTGTTTTTT.

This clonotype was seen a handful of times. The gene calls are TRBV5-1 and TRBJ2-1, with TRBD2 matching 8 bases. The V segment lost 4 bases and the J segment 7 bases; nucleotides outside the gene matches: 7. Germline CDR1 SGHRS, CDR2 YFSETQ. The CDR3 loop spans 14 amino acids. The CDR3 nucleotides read TGCGCCAGCAGCCCGGGGCGCGGGGGGAATGAGCAGTTCTTC. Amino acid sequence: CASSPGRGGNEQFF.

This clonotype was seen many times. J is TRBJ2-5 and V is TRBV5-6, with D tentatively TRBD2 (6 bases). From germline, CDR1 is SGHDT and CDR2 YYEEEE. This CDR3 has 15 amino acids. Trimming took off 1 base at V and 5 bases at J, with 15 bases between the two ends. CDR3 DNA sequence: TGTGCCAGCAGCTTGAAGGACGGGGAGGTCGAGACCCAGTACTTC. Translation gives CASSLKDGEVETQYF.

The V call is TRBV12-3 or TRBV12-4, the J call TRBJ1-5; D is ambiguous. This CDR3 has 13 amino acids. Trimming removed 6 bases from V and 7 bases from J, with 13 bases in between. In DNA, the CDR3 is TGTGCCAGCAGCTCGGTAGTAGGACAGCCCCAGCATTTT. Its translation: CASSSVVGQPQHF.

The CDR3 here is CASSRSIGTEAFF. CDR3 sequence (DNA): TGTGCCAGCAGCCGTAGTATCGGCACTGAAGCTTTCTTT. The gene calls are TRBV7-9 and TRBJ1-1; no firm D call. The CDR3 runs 13 residues. The germline gives CDR1 SEHNR, CDR2 FQNEAQ (reference sequence). The V and J ends lost 5 bases and 4 bases respectively, with 11 bases between them.